This TCR beta chain was identified in a study of T cell changes during pregnancy in multiple sclerosis. V gave up 5 bases and J gave up 3 bases; unmatched junction bases: 5. The CDR3 is 14 residues long. The germline gives CDR1 MNHEY, CDR2 SVGAGI. Generated by immunoSEQ multiplex PCR, the TCRdb table keeps only in-frame clones and is missing some. The sample comprises about 64,000 clones, 90% to 97% of which are singletons, and 2% to 2.5% rests with the top ten. This rearrangement joins TRBV6-5 to TRBJ2-7; TRBD1 aligns across 9 bases. Sequences were derived from CD8+ T cells from peripheral blood mononuclear cells, sampled after pregnancy. This TCR was sampled from a female donor with multiple sclerosis, enrolled in a pregnancy study. The CDR3 protein is CASSGDRGDYEQYF. The CDR3 DNA sequence: TGTGCCAGCAGTGGCGACAGGGGGGACTACGAGCAGTACTTC.